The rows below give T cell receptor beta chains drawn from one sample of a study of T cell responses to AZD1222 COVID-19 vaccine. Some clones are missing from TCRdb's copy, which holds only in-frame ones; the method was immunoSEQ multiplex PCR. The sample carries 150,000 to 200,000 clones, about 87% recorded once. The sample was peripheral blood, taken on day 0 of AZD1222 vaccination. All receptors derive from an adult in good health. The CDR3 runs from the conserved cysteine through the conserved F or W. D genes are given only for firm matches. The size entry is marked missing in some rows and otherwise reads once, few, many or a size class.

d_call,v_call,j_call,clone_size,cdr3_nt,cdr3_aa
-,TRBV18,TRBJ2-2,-,TGTGCCAGCTCACCAGAGCAGGGTACCGGGGAGCTGTTTTTT,CASSPEQGTGELFF
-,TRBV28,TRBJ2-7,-,TGTGCCAGCAGTTTTCCCCCTACCCGTGGTTGGTACTTC,CASSFPPTRGWYF
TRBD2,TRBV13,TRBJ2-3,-,TGTGCCAGCAGCAAGAAAAGCGGGAGGGCCAGGTCTAGCACAGATACGCAGTATTTT,CASSKKSGRARSSTDTQYF
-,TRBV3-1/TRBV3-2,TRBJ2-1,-,TGTGCCAGCAGCCCCACCCGGAGCTCCTACAATGAGCAGTTCTTC,CASSPTRSSYNEQFF
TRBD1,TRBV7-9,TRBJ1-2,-,TGTGCCAGCAGCTTATCTGTCCCCAGGGGGCGCGACTATGGCTACACCTTC,CASSLSVPRGRDYGYTF
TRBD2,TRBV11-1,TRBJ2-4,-,TGTGCCAGCAGCGGGGGACTAGCGGGAGCCAAAAACATTCAGTACTTC,CASSGGLAGAKNIQYF
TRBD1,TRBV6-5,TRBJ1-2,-,TGTGCCAGCAGGGATCCAGGGGGCGGTGGCTACACCTTC,CASRDPGGGGYTF
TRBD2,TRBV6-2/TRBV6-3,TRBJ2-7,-,TGTGCCAGCAGTTCCGGGACTAGAATATTCTACGAGCAGTACTTC,CASSSGTRIFYEQYF
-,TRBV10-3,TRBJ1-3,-,TGTGCCATCCACTCTGGAAACACCATATATTTT,CAIHSGNTIYF
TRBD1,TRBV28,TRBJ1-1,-,TGTGCCAGCAGACAGGGGGACATGAACACTGAAGCTTTCTTT,CASRQGDMNTEAFF
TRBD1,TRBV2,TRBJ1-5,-,TGTGCCAGCAGTGGGGGACAGGGCAATCAGCCCCAGCATTTT,CASSGGQGNQPQHF
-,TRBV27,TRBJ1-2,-,TGTGCCAGCAGTTCCCTCGGGACCGATATCTATGATGGCTACACCTTC,CASSSLGTDIYDGYTF
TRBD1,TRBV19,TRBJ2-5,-,TGTGCCAGTAGTATAGAGGGACAGCGAGAGACCCAGTACTTC,CASSIEGQRETQYF
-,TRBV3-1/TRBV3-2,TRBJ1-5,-,TGTGCCAGCAGTGGGGGAGGGGTTGATAGCAATCAGCCCCAGCATTTT,CASSGGGVDSNQPQHF
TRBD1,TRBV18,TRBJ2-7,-,TGTGCCAGCTCACAATTAAGGGGGCCTGGGGAGCAGTACTTC,CASSQLRGPGEQYF
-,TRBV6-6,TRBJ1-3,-,TGTGCCAGCAGTTACTCGACACAACTGGGAAACACCATATATTTT,CASSYSTQLGNTIYF
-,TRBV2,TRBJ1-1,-,TGTGCCAGCAGTGAATCCGAGGGAGACACTGAAGCTTTCTTT,CASSESEGDTEAFF
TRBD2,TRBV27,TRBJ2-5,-,TGTGCCAGCAGTCCCGGGAGGGAGTACCAAGAGACCCAGTACTTC,CASSPGREYQETQYF
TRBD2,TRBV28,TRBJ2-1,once,TGTGCCAGCAGTTTTGGCGGGAGTTCCTACAATGAGCAGTTCTTC,CASSFGGSSYNEQFF
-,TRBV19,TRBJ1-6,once,TGTGCCAGTAGTCTGCCAGGGAATTCACCCCTCCACTTT,CASSLPGNSPLHF
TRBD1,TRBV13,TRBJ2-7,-,TGTGCCAGCAGCTTAGACCGGACAGGGGGCTACGAGCAGTACTTC,CASSLDRTGGYEQYF